Listed below are T cell receptor beta chains from one sample, sequenced in a study of response to subunit inactivated influenza vaccine. TCRdb re-analysed the RT-PCR reads in MiXCR, keeping a single row per CDR3 protein. The profile shows around 520,000 distinct CDR3 sequences, less than 30% of them singletons. The material was CD4+ T cells sorted from PBMCs, obtained more than 4 days after vaccination. All receptors come from a man aged 50 or older who received an inactivated influenza vaccine. The CDR3 runs from the conserved cysteine through the conserved F or W. A D gene is named only where the DNA matches it firmly. Where a row states a size, it is once, few, many or the class of an expanded clone; other rows omit it.

V	J	size	length	D	DNA	CDR3
TRBV7-2	TRBJ2-2	few	16	-	TGTGCCAGCAGCCCCCGGAGGGGCCTCTTCACCGGGGAGCTGTTTTTT	CASSPRRGLFTGELFF
TRBV28	TRBJ1-4	-	14	-	TGTGCCAGCAGTTTGCAGGGGCGCTGGGAAAAACTGTTTTTT	CASSLQGRWEKLFF
TRBV30	TRBJ1-1	few	12	-	TGTGCCTGGAAGAGGGGGGACACTGAAGCTTTCTTT	CAWKRGDTEAFF
TRBV11-3	TRBJ2-3	-	14	TRBD1	TGTGCCAGCAAGAGACAGGGGTTCGCAGATACGCAGTATTTT	CASKRQGFADTQYF
TRBV5-1	TRBJ2-1	-	15	TRBD2	TGCGCCAGCAGCTTGCGCAGCGGGACTGACAATGAGCAGTTCTTC	CASSLRSGTDNEQFF
TRBV25-1	TRBJ1-4	-	14	TRBD1	TGTGCCAGCAGTGCGACAGGGGGTAATGAAAAACTGTTTTTT	CASSATGGNEKLFF
TRBV12-3/TRBV12-4	TRBJ2-7	-	14	-	TGTGCCAGCAGCCTTCGCCGGGCCCACTACGAGCAGTACTTC	CASSLRRAHYEQYF
TRBV4-3	TRBJ2-5	-	15	-	TGCGCCAGCAGCCAAGATTTCCGGTATGGAGAGACCCAGTACTTC	CASSQDFRYGETQYF
TRBV6-2/TRBV6-3	TRBJ2-7	few	15	TRBD1	TGTGCCAGCAGTTATATGGACAGGGTCTCCTACGAGCAGTACTTC	CASSYMDRVSYEQYF
TRBV28	TRBJ2-5	-	18	TRBD2	TGTGCCAGCAGTATGGTTGGCGGGAGGGTATCAAACCAAGAGACCCAGTACTTC	CASSMVGGRVSNQETQYF
TRBV3-1	TRBJ1-5	once	14	-	TGTGCCAGCAGCCAAGGGCAGAGATTTCAGCCCCAGCATTTT	CASSQGQRFQPQHF
TRBV7-9	TRBJ1-2	-	15	TRBD1	TGTGCCAGCAGCCCCGACAGGACAGGGGCGGAAGGCTACACCTTC	CASSPDRTGAEGYTF
TRBV12-3/TRBV12-4	TRBJ1-1	-	11	-	TGTGCCAGCAGGGAGGGTCCTGAAGCTTTCTTT	CASREGPEAFF
TRBV29-1	TRBJ2-1	many	13	-	TGCAGCGTTGGGGGTAGCTCCTACAATGAGCAGTTCTTC	CSVGGSSYNEQFF
TRBV5-1	TRBJ1-1	-	15	-	TGCGCCAGCAGCTTGTTTCCGGACACGAACACTGAAGCTTTCTTT	CASSLFPDTNTEAFF
TRBV12-3/TRBV12-4	TRBJ1-1	-	14	-	TGTGCCAGCAGTTTTCGGGGAAGGGACACTGAAGCTTTCTTT	CASSFRGRDTEAFF